A selection of T cell receptor beta chains follows, all from one sample in a study of blood T cells in healthy people across ages. In TCRdb, the 5' RACE reads were re-called with MiXCR into one record per CDR3 protein. This table holds around 1,000,000 distinct CDR3 sequences, under 30% found once. These data are also associated with another study on T cells of mothers and their children.

The sequencing sample was made of blood. Receptors were obtained from a girl aged 2-10 years in good health. Each CDR3 is given with its conserved first and last residue. The D gene is left open where the match is weak.

d_call v_call cdr3_aa
TRBD2 TRBV7-3 CASRLTSASSYEQYF
- TRBV20-1 CSARDREVSSYNEQFF
- TRBV3-1 CASSHSAKNIQYF
- TRBV28 CASSLLGANVLTF
- TRBV7-7 CASSPTGSSSETQYF
- TRBV7-9 CASSPEGPGSAPLHF
- TRBV7-9 CASSSSTFAGTDTQYF
- TRBV5-1 CASSLDRVYEQCF
TRBD1 TRBV15 CATSRVNRGGKLFF
- TRBV7-7 CASSLAYAGAQYF
- TRBV29-1 CSVVYWAREETQHF
TRBD1 TRBV15 CATSRGSGTATYGYTF
TRBD1 TRBV25-1 CASSFRDRGSETQYF
- TRBV25-1 CASSAGGQETQYF